Described below is a single TCR beta chain sequence and its context. Its specificity is not known. Next came a second PCR, run for about 6 to 11 cycles, which used a sample-barcoded 5' primer along with a J-beta primer mix. From the 5' RACE reads, TCRdb called clonotypes with MiXCR, one entry per CDR3 protein. The table includes just over 1 million distinct CDR3 sequences, 40% to 45% detected once. The data are from a study of blood T cells in healthy people across ages. This CDR3 comprises 19 residues. Germline CDR1 is SNHLY and CDR2 is FYNNEI. V was pared by 3 bases and J by 2 bases, with 9 bases of the junction left unmatched. Peripheral blood from each donor was collected in a volume of 8 to 10 milliliters. Findings and caveats of the study: Greater diversity and more naive CD4+ cells were seen in long-lived donors than in aged donors.

The source material was blood. V usage is TRBV2 and J usage is TRBJ2-1; 14 nucleotides align to TRBD2. This receptor was obtained from a woman aged 60-75 years in good health. In DNA form, the CDR3 reads TGTGCCAGCAGTGAGACGACTAGCGGGAGGGCCGAAGCCTACAATGAGCAGTTCTTC. It is translated as CASSETTSGRAEAYNEQFF.